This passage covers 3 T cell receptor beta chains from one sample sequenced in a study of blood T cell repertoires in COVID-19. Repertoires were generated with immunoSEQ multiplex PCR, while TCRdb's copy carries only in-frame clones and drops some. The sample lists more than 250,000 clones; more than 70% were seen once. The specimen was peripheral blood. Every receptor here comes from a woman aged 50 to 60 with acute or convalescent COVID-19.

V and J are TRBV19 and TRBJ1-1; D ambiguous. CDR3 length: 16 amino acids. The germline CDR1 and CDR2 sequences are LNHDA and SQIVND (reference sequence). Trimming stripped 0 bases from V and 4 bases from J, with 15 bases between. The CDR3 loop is CASSIDLYEGGTEAFF. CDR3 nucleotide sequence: TGTGCCAGTAGTATAGATCTATATGAGGGCGGCACTGAAGCTTTCTTT.

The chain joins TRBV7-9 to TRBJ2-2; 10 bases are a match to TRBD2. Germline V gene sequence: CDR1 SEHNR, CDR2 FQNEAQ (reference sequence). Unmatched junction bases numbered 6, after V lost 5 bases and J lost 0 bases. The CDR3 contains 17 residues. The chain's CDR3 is CASSQQTSGSNTGELFF. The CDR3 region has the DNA TGTGCCAGCAGCCAACAGACTAGCGGGTCGAACACCGGGGAGCTGTTTTTT.

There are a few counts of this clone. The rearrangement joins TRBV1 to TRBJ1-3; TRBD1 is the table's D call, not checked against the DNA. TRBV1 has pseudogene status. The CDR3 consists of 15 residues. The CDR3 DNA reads TGCACCAGCAGACCGACAGGGGCTGCTGGAAACACCATATATTTT. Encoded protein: CTSRPTGAAGNTIYF.